This T cell receptor (beta chain) was sequenced during a study of blood T cell repertoires in COVID-19. This clone was detected once. Under the authors' procedure: Amplification of reference gene primers provided the estimated nucleated cell counts. The assay was immunoSEQ multiplex PCR, and TCRdb's table has in-frame clones only and misses some. The V and J calls and clone size come from that table; D and trimming were worked out from the DNA. Of around 200,000 clones in the sample, roughly 87% were seen once. The CDR3 extends over 13 amino acids. Trimming stripped 5 bases from V and 4 bases from J, with 11 bases between. Germline V CDR1 and CDR2: LNHDA, SQIVND (reference sequence).

The receptor comes from a man between 35 and 55 years old with active or convalescent COVID-19. The sample consisted of peripheral blood. The chain couples TRBV19 to TRBJ1-1; D perhaps matches TRBD1 (5 bases). The DNA of the CDR3 is TGTGCCAGTAGTGGGGCCGGGGGCACTGAAGCTTTCTTT. Encoded protein: CASSGAGGTEAFF.